This TCR beta chain was found in a study of Graves' ophthalmopathy and Graves' hyperthyroidism. On this clonotype itself: Just one base apart from a much larger clone, this may be a read error.

Thyroid ultrasound, orbital computed tomography, TRAb, serum thyroxine and clinical symptoms formed the basis of diagnosis. Using RNA transcripts, the TCR beta CDR3 regions were amplified. Following a first-round RT-PCR that used HTBI primers, a second-round multiplex PCR was carried out. In TCRdb, the multiplex PCR reads were re-called with MiXCR into one record per CDR3 protein. The repertoire has 300,000 to 500,000 distinct CDR3 sequences, roughly 15% of them found once; the top ten carry around 6.6%. This TCR came from a woman aged 18-29 years with stable Graves' hyperthyroidism. Sequencing input: peripheral blood.

The CDR3 DNA is TGTGCCAGCAGCTTAGCTACGACGGGAGGAAACACCGTATATTTT. It encodes CASSLATTGGNTVYF. The V gene is TRBV7-2, the J gene TRBJ1-3; D call uncertain. The length of the CDR3 is 15 residues. CDR1 and CDR2 (germline): SGHTA, FQGNSA.